The 26 T cell receptor beta chains in this list originate from one sample, sequenced in a study of cytotoxic CD8 clonotypes in ibrutinib-treated CLL. Method: immunoSEQ multiplex PCR; TCRdb's copy keeps in-frame clones and lacks some. The sample lists 270,000 or so clones, around 69% occurring once. The sample in question was PBMCs, obtained at disease progression, from a patient treated with ibrutinib. These TCRs come from a human donor with chronic lymphocytic leukemia.

The CDR3 DNA sequence: TGTGCCAGCTCACCGTCAGCTAGCGGGGGGGCTGTGGGCGAGCAGTACTTC. Its protein is CASSPSASGGAVGEQYF. The chain employs TRBV18 and TRBJ2-7; 12 bases fit TRBD2. This CDR3 has 17 amino acids. CDR1 and CDR2 from the germline V gene are KGHSH and LQKENI. The trim removed 3 bases at V and 6 bases at J, leaving 12 bases unmatched.

The V gene is TRBV12-5, the J gene TRBJ2-7, with 7 bases identical to TRBD1. This CDR3 spans 14 amino acids. Losses at the gene ends were 2 bases for V and 5 bases for J; bases not matched to a gene: 6. CDR1 and CDR2 (germline): LGHNT, FRNRAP. The CDR3 is CASGLSRGLDEQYF. For the CDR3, the DNA is TGTGCTAGTGGTTTGAGTAGGGGGCTTGACGAGCAGTACTTC.

The chain couples TRBV5-1 to TRBJ2-5; possibly TRBD2 for D (6 bases). The length of the CDR3 is 15 residues. With 4 bases removed from V and 4 bases from J, the gap between germline ends came to 17 bases. The germline V gene has CDR1 SGHRS and CDR2 YFSETQ. CDR3 amino acids: CASSPYPTRAETQYF. The CDR3 DNA reads as TGCGCCAGCAGCCCGTATCCGACTAGGGCAGAGACCCAGTACTTC. Using reference TRBV5-1 and TRBJ2-5 for the parts outside the CDR3, the full variable domain is KAGVTQTPRYLIKTRGQQVTLSCSPISGHRSVSWYQQTPGQGLQFLFEYFSETQRNKGNFPGRFSGRQFSNSRSEMNVSTLELGDSALYLCASSPYPTRAETQYFGPGTRLLVL.

The gene calls are TRBV25-1 and TRBJ2-3; D uncertain. V was pared by 0 bases and J by 6 bases, with 7 bases between. Germline V gene data show CDR1 as MGHDK and CDR2 as SYGVNS. CDR3 length: 13 amino acids. The CDR3 nucleotides are TGTGCCAGCAGTGAATATGAGACTGATACGCAGTATTTT. Its protein product is CASSEYETDTQYF.

The chain links TRBV28 to TRBJ2-7; 10 bases map to TRBD2. The junction had 5 bases not matched to a gene; V was cut back by 4 bases and J by 8 bases. Germline V lookup: CDR1 MDHEN, CDR2 SYDVKM. This CDR3 comprises 13 residues. The CDR3 bases are TGTGCCAGCAGTTCCGCGGGACTAGCGCAGCAGTACTTC. This translates into CASSSAGLAQQYF.

V gene TRBV6-5 combines with J gene TRBJ1-1; D not resolved. The CDR3 has 16 residues. Germline V lookup: CDR1 MNHEY, CDR2 SVGAGI. V gave up 0 bases and J gave up 6 bases, with 17 bases separating them. DNA of the CDR3: TGTGCCAGCAGTTACTCAACACCGGGTTTTGGGGCTGAAGCTTTCTTT. It codes for CASSYSTPGFGAEAFF.

This clone was seen once. This sequence joins TRBV29-1 and TRBJ2-3; D remains ambiguous. This CDR3 spans 12 amino acids. V shed 4 bases and J shed 3 bases, with 8 bases lying between them. The germline CDR1 and CDR2 sequences are SQVTM and ANQGSEA. The CDR3 is CSVAGFTDTQYF. CDR3 DNA sequence: TGCAGCGTTGCTGGTTTTACAGATACGCAGTATTTT.

The chain employs TRBV7-2 and TRBJ2-7, with D possibly matching TRBD1 (5 bases). The V end lost 2 bases, the J end lost 6 bases, and 5 bases lay between the germline ends. CDR1 and CDR2 from the germline V gene are SGHTA and FQGNSA. CDR3 length: 11 residues. CDR3 residues: CASSLRGEQYF. As DNA, the CDR3 is TGTGCCAGCAGCTTAAGGGGCGAGCAGTACTTC.

The chain employs TRBV7-6 and TRBJ2-1, with no clear D. V shed 5 bases and J shed 9 bases, with 11 bases lying between them. In germline, CDR1 is SGHVS, CDR2 FNYEAQ. The CDR3 spans 12 residues. For the CDR3, the DNA is TGTGCCAGCAGCCCCGACAACGGTGAGCAGTTCTTC. Amino acids: CASSPDNGEQFF.

The V gene is TRBV13, the J gene TRBJ2-5; no reliable D call. The V end lost 3 bases, the J end lost 4 bases, and 15 bases lay between the germline ends. CDR3 length: 15 residues. The V gene's germline CDR1 is PRHDT and CDR2 FYEKMQ (reference sequence). CDR3 sequence: CASSFRASYTETQYF. The CDR3 DNA reads as TGTGCCAGCAGCTTTCGGGCTAGTTATACAGAGACCCAGTACTTC.

V gene TRBV21-1 combines with J gene TRBJ2-1; the table's D gene call, TRBD2, was not cross checked with the DNA. TRBV21-1 is reported as a pseudogene. The CDR3 covers 16 residues. CDR3 region: CASSARTSGKLNEQFF. CDR3 coding DNA: TGTGCCAGCAGCGCGCGGACTAGCGGGAAACTTAATGAGCAGTTCTTC.

In this sample, this clone turned up a few times. Within the sample, other DNA sequences also encode this same CDR3. The V call is TRBV7-2, the J call TRBJ1-1; D uncertain. The CDR3 has 12 amino acids. V was clipped by 5 bases and J by 4 bases, with 8 bases between them. Germline V gives CDR1 SGHTA, CDR2 FQGNSA. The chain's CDR3 is CASSPRSTEAFF. The CDR3 nucleotides read TGTGCCAGCAGCCCTCGGTCCACTGAAGCTTTCTTT.

This rearrangement joins TRBV2 to TRBJ1-2; 7 bases map to TRBD1. The CDR3 is 16 amino acids. Germline CDR1 is SNHLY and CDR2 is FYNNEI. V gave up 5 bases and J gave up 2 bases; unmatched junction bases: 11. The CDR3 nucleotides are TGTGCCAGCAGTCTGGACAGGATTCGGCTCAACTATGGCTACACCTTC. Translated, it gives CASSLDRIRLNYGYTF.

The chain has TRBV25-1 and TRBJ1-2, with TRBD1 as a possible D gene (6 bases). In germline, CDR1 is MGHDK, CDR2 SYGVNS. The CDR3 has 14 residues. Trimming stripped 5 bases from V and 4 bases from J, with 14 bases between. DNA for the CDR3: TGTGCCAGCAGTAACCCCACAGGGTTCTATGGCTACACCTTC. It is translated as CASSNPTGFYGYTF.

This chain uses TRBV5-5 with TRBJ1-6; D perhaps matches TRBD1 (6 bases). Germline V gives CDR1 SGHKS, CDR2 YYEKEE (reference sequence). Deletions cut 5 bases from V and 7 bases from J, with 16 bases between. The CDR3 is made up of 15 amino acids. In nucleotides, the CDR3 is TGTGCCAGCAGAGTACAGGGAGCCGGCAATTCACCCCTCCACTTT. This codes for CASRVQGAGNSPLHF.

The chain uses TRBV6-5 and TRBJ1-2; D not certain. V lost 5 bases, J lost 4 bases, and 5 bases lay in between. This CDR3 spans 11 amino acids. Germline CDR1 MNHEY, CDR2 SVGAGI. CDR3 residues: CASSRGYGYTF. CDR3 bases: TGTGCCAGCAGTCGGGGCTATGGCTACACCTTC.

This clone turned up a few times. This chain uses TRBV11-2 with TRBJ2-7; a possible D gene is TRBD2 (5 bases). The CDR3 is 15 amino acids. Germline CDR1 and CDR2: SGHAT and FQNNGV. The V gene lost 1 base and the J gene lost 7 bases, with 17 bases spanning the gap. The CDR3 DNA sequence: TGTGCCAGCAGCTTAGGGTATAGGAATGGACTGGAGCAGTACTTC. Protein sequence: CASSLGYRNGLEQYF.

The J gene is TRBJ2-3, the V gene TRBV28, with a weak D call TRBD2 (6 bases). V lost 6 bases and J lost 6, with 13 bases in between. The V gene's germline CDR1 is MDHEN and CDR2 SYDVKM. The CDR3 sequence is 13 residues long. CDR3 sequence (DNA): TGTGCCAGCAGAGGACAAGGGAGGGATACGCAGTATTTT. It translates to CASRGQGRDTQYF.

The chain has TRBV5-5 and TRBJ1-5; no firm D call. The CDR3 has 13 residues. V lost 1 base to trimming and J lost 6 bases, with 8 bases between them. CDR1 is SGHKS, CDR2 YYEKEE, per germline (reference sequence). CDR3 nucleotides: TGTGCCAGCAGCTTGTGGGGTCTTCAGCCCCAGCATTTT. It specifies CASSLWGLQPQHF.

This clone was seen only once. The gene calls are TRBV7-8 and TRBJ1-1; D gene uncertain. Germline-derived CDR1 and CDR2 are SGHVS and FQNEAQ. This CDR3 contains 14 residues. V gave up 1 base and J gave up 1 base, with 7 bases separating them. This chain's CDR3 is CASSLGAGNTEAFF. The CDR3 DNA reads as TGTGCCAGCAGCTTAGGCGCCGGGAACACTGAAGCTTTCTTT.

V and J are TRBV4-3 and TRBJ2-7; TRBD1 aligns across 11 bases. The CDR3 is 16 amino acids. V lost 0 bases and J lost 4; bases outside the gene matches: 5. Germline CDR1 LGHNA, CDR2 YSLEER. In DNA, the CDR3 is TGCGCCAGCAGCCAAGATTACGGGACAGGGGGTTACGAGCAGTACTTC. It yields the protein CASSQDYGTGGYEQYF.

J is TRBJ2-2 and V is TRBV7-8, with 7 positions matching TRBD2. The CDR3 is made up of 16 amino acids. The germline CDR1 and CDR2 sequences are SGHVS and FQNEAQ. Germline trimming cut 1 base from V and 5 bases from J; bases unmatched to any gene: 7. CDR3 protein: CASSLDGGRWTGELFF. The CDR3 region has the DNA TGTGCCAGCAGCTTAGACGGCGGGAGATGGACCGGGGAGCTGTTTTTT.

This chain links TRBV29-1 with TRBJ1-1; weak D call: TRBD1 (5 bases). CDR3 size: 14 residues. V was shortened by 1 base and J by 5 bases, with 14 bases between the two germline ends. Germline loops: CDR1 SQVTM, CDR2 ANQGSEA. For the CDR3, the DNA is TGCAGCGTTGAAGTGCTGGGTGGGGGAACTGAAGCTTTCTTT. It specifies CSVEVLGGGTEAFF.

The CDR3 loop is CATSRDLRGPSTDTQYF. DNA for the CDR3: TGTGCCACCAGCAGAGATCTTAGGGGGCCCAGCACAGATACGCAGTATTTT. V usage is TRBV15 and J usage is TRBJ2-3, with 7 bases fitting TRBD1. The junction had 6 bases not matched to a gene; V was cut back by 0 bases and J by 0 bases. Germline values: CDR1 LNHNV, CDR2 YYDKDF (reference sequence). The CDR3 spans 17 residues.

This clone was seen once. The gene calls are TRBV2 and TRBJ2-7; 15 bases map to TRBD2. V lost 2 bases, J lost 7 bases, and 9 bases stayed unmatched. This CDR3 has 17 residues. Germline V gene data show CDR1 as SNHLY and CDR2 as FYNNEI. CDR3 DNA sequence: TGTGCCAGCAGTGAATCGGGACTAGCGGGGGGTCCTTGGGAGCAGTACTTC. The encoded protein is CASSESGLAGGPWEQYF.

This clone was counted a single time. This rearrangement joins TRBV7-7 to TRBJ2-2; D might be TRBD1 (5 bases). Trimming stripped 1 base from V and 7 bases from J, with 10 bases between. The germline V gene has CDR1 SSHAT and CDR2 FNYEAQ (reference sequence). The CDR3 consists of 14 residues. CDR3 in amino acids: CASSLGRADGELFF. The CDR3 nucleotides are TGTGCCAGCAGCTTAGGCAGGGCCGACGGGGAGCTGTTTTTT.